This T cell receptor (beta chain) was obtained from a study of T-cell reconstitution after alpha-beta-depleted transplantation in children. As it was prepared, the TCRbeta library received unique molecular identifiers. TCRdb passed the PCR reads through MiXCR, listing each CDR3 protein once. Of approximately 300,000 distinct CDR3 sequences in the sample, about 9.4% were seen once. This clonotype was picked up many times. Its antigen is undetermined. Study results and limitations: There were some patients whose high TCRbeta diversity at day 60 came from surviving recipient T cells and thymic progenitors. T-cell counts and diversity at one year following transplant were attributed mainly to newly produced T cells.

Source: PBMCs, taken before TCRalphabeta/CD19-depleted stem cell transplant. The receptor was derived from a boy under two years old with acute myeloid leukemia, due to receive a stem cell transplant.

The CDR3 sequence is CSARDLGQKGYEQYF. Here the CDR3 DNA reads TGCAGTGCTAGAGATCTAGGACAGAAGGGCTACGAGCAGTACTTC. The V and J genes are TRBV20-1 and TRBJ2-7; D might be TRBD1 (6 bases). Germline loops: CDR1 DFQATT, CDR2 SNEGSKA (reference sequence). Trimming removed 0 bases from V and 3 bases from J, with 15 bases in between. This CDR3 is built from 15 residues.